This T cell receptor (beta chain) was found in a study of blood T cell repertoires in COVID-19. Study background: PBMCs, B-cell-depleted T cells, or T cells provided the cDNA or gDNA that made up the material.

Sequenced by immunoSEQ multiplex PCR; TCRdb stores in-frame clones only, minus some. Found here are about 220,000 clones, over 60% of them singletons; the top ten hold 7.2%. The CDR3 spans 18 residues. Germline V gene lookup returns CDR1 LGHDT and CDR2 YNNKEL (reference sequence). V lost 0 bases, J lost 2 bases, and 10 bases stayed unmatched. Sequencing was performed on peripheral blood. The J gene is TRBJ2-3, the V gene TRBV3-1 (or the pseudogene TRBV3-2), with TRBD2 matching 8 bases. This receptor was obtained from a woman aged 70-85 years with acute or convalescent COVID-19. CDR3 sequence (DNA): TGTGCCAGCAGCCAAGATCGTCCGGGGGGGCCACTCACAGATACGCAGTATTTT. It specifies CASSQDRPGGPLTDTQYF.